This is a list of T cell receptor beta chains from one sample in a study of blood T cells in healthy people across ages. TCRdb analysed the 5' RACE reads with MiXCR anew, one entry per CDR3 protein. This table holds 750,000 to 1,000,000 distinct CDR3 sequences, 25% to 35% found once. This same sample was also taken into another study, of T cells of mothers and their children.

The sequenced material came from blood. These receptors originate from a woman between 35 and 50 years old in good health. Each CDR3 is given with its conserved first and last residue. A D gene is named only where the DNA matches it firmly. Some rows have no size entry. The others give once, few or many, or a class for an expanded clone.

abundance	d_gene	v_gene	j_gene	CDR3nt	CDR3aa
.	TRBD2	TRBV5-5	TRBJ2-3	TGTGCCAGCAGCGTAAGGACTAGCGGGGTATTTCGAACAGATACGCAGTATTTT	CASSVRTSGVFRTDTQYF
many	.	TRBV29-1	TRBJ2-7	TGCAGCGGCGGGACCGCACCCTACGAGCAGTACTTC	CSGGTAPYEQYF
.	.	TRBV7-9	TRBJ2-7	TGTGCCAGCAGCTTAGATCCAGGTCTCTACGAGCAGTACTTC	CASSLDPGLYEQYF
few	TRBD1	TRBV2	TRBJ1-2	TGTGCCAGCAGTGCGGGACAGGGTAATGGCTACACCTTC	CASSAGQGNGYTF
.	TRBD2	TRBV7-2	TRBJ2-7	TGTGCCAGCAGCTCCTTGGGGACTAGCGGGATTACCAGCTCCTACAATGAGCAGTACTTC	CASSSLGTSGITSSYNEQYF
few	TRBD1	TRBV6-1	TRBJ2-2	TGTGCCAGCAGATCTGACAGGGGCGGCACCGGGGAGCTGTTTTTT	CASRSDRGGTGELFF
many	.	TRBV4-1	TRBJ1-1	TGCGCCAGCAGCCAGGTCATGAACACTGAAGCTTTCTTT	CASSQVMNTEAFF
many	TRBD1	TRBV29-1	TRBJ1-1	TGCAGCGTCCTGGGACAGCTGAACACTGAAGCTTTCTTT	CSVLGQLNTEAFF
.	.	TRBV5-6	TRBJ2-4	TGTGCCAGGAGGATTCGAGGCCTAGCCAAAAACATTCAGTACTTC	CARRIRGLAKNIQYF
.	.	TRBV7-9	TRBJ1-2	TGTGCCAGCAGCCTAGAAGACAAGGGCTACACCTTC	CASSLEDKGYTF
many	.	TRBV10-3	TRBJ2-3	TGTGCCATCAGTGATATAGCGGCCCTCTCAAAGGATACGCAGTATTTT	CAISDIAALSKDTQYF
.	.	TRBV19	TRBJ1-1	TGTGCCAGTAGTATATCCGGCTCAGCTGAAGCTTTCTTT	CASSISGSAEAFF
few	.	TRBV7-9	TRBJ2-3	TGTGCCAGCAGCTTCCGAGAGGGAAAAGATACGCAGTATTTT	CASSFREGKDTQYF
.	TRBD1	TRBV4-3	TRBJ1-2	TGCGCCAGCAGACTGACAGGGGTTGGCTACACCTTC	CASRLTGVGYTF
few	.	TRBV25-1	TRBJ2-5	TGTGCCGGCAGTTCCCAAGTGCGGGAAACGCACAAAGAGACCCAGTACTTC	CAGSSQVRETHKETQYF
.	.	TRBV25-1	TRBJ2-7	TGTGCCAGCAGGTCTCGGGGGACGGGCTACGAGCAGTACTTC	CASRSRGTGYEQYF
few	.	TRBV7-2	TRBJ1-1	TGTGCCAGCAGCTTAGCGACAGAGAACACTGAAGCTTTCTTT	CASSLATENTEAFF
few	TRBD2	TRBV18	TRBJ2-5	TGTGCCAGCTCACCGCTCCCTAGGGCGGGGGTCCAAGAGACCCAGTACTTC	CASSPLPRAGVQETQYF
many	.	TRBV27	TRBJ2-4	TGTGCCAGCAGTTCAGACCTAGCCAAAAACATTCAGTACTTC	CASSSDLAKNIQYF
many	.	TRBV12-3/TRBV12-4	TRBJ2-3	TGTGCCAGCAGCTTCGTACAGGCCCCAGATACGCAGTATTTT	CASSFVQAPDTQYF
few	TRBD1	TRBV7-9	TRBJ1-2	TGTGCCAGCAGTTTGCAGGGGGCTGGCTACACCTTC	CASSLQGAGYTF
many	.	TRBV2	TRBJ2-7	TGTGCCAGCAGTGATGTCGTGTGGGGCGGGGTTGGGTACGAGCAGTACTTC	CASSDVVWGGVGYEQYF
.	.	TRBV6-6	TRBJ2-5	TGTGCCAGCACCGGAACAGGGAGAGAGACCCAGTACTTC	CASTGTGRETQYF
few	TRBD2	TRBV3-1	TRBJ2-4	TGTGCCAGCAGCCAAGAGGCCGTCCTTAGCGGGGGAGGTGAGCAGTACTTC	CASSQEAVLSGGGEQYF
.	TRBD1	TRBV3-1	TRBJ2-6	TGTGCCAGCAGCCAAGACCGGGACAGGAAATCTGGGGCCAACGTCCTGACTTTC	CASSQDRDRKSGANVLTF
.	.	TRBV19	TRBJ2-7	TGTGCCAGTAGCTACAGGGTAGAGGGCTACGAGCAGTACTTC	CASSYRVEGYEQYF
.	TRBD1	TRBV20-1	TRBJ1-5	TGCAGTGCCTGGGACAGGGGATTAGATAGCAATCAGCCCCAGCATTTT	CSAWDRGLDSNQPQHF
once	TRBD1	TRBV5-1	TRBJ1-6	TGCGCCAGCAGCTTGGGCGGGACAGTTCCTTCACCCCTCCACTTT	CASSLGGTVPSPLHF
many	TRBD1	TRBV6-1	TRBJ2-5	TGTGCCAGCAGTGAAATCGTGGGACAGGGTCAGACCCAGTACTTC	CASSEIVGQGQTQYF
.	.	TRBV4-1	TRBJ1-2	TGCGCCAGCAGCCAAGCGTTGGGGGGGGGCTACACCTTC	CASSQALGGGYTF
.	TRBD2	TRBV29-1	TRBJ2-1	TGCAGCGCCACTCGGGGGGGCCTAGCTAATGAGCAGTTCTTC	CSATRGGLANEQFF
many	.	TRBV15	TRBJ2-5	TGTGCCACCAGCAGAGATTTAGTGGGTCTGCGTGAGACCCAGTACTTC	CATSRDLVGLRETQYF
.	.	TRBV9	TRBJ2-3	TGTGCCAGCAGCGTACGGGGAACCACAGATACGCAGTATTTT	CASSVRGTTDTQYF